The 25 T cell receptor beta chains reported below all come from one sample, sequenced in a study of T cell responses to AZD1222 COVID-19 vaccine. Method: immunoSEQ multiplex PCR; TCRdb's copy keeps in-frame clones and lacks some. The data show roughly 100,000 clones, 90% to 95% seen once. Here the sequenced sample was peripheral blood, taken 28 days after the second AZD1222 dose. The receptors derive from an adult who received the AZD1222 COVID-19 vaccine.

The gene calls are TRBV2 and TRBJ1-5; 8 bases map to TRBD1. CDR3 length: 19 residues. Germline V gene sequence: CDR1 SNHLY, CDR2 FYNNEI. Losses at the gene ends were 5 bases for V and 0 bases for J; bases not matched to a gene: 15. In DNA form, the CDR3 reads TGTGCCAGCAGTCCGGTGCAGGGGGCGCGAAGGTTTAGCAATCAGCCCCAGCATTTT. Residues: CASSPVQGARRFSNQPQHF. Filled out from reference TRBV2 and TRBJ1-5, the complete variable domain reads EPEVTQTPSHQVTQMGQEVILRCVPISNHLYFYWYRQILGQKVEFLVSFYNNEISEKSEIFDDQFSVERPDGSNFTLKIRSTKLEDSAMYFCASSPVQGARRFSNQPQHFGDGTRLSIL.

The CDR3: CASSFSGEAEAFF. DNA of the CDR3: TGTGCCAGCAGCTTCTCGGGGGAGGCTGAAGCTTTCTTT. The gene calls are TRBV9 and TRBJ1-1, with D maybe TRBD1 (5 bases). The CDR3 has 13 residues. Germline V CDR1 and CDR2: SGDLS, YYNGEE. V lost 4 bases, J lost 6 bases, and 13 bases lay in between.

The CDR3, as DNA: TGCGCCAGCAGTGAGTCGAGCTACAATGAGCAGTTCTTC. Translating gives CASSESSYNEQFF. The rearrangement links TRBV10-1 to TRBJ2-1; D uncertain. The germline CDR1 and CDR2 sequences are WNHNN and SYGVQD (reference sequence). The CDR3 runs to 13 residues. Trimming pared 0 bases from V and 3 bases from J, leaving 3 bases between.

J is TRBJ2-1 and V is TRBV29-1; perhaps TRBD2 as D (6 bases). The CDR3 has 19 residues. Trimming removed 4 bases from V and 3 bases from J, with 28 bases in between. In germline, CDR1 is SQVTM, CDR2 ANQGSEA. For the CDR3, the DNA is TGCAGCGTTGTGCGGTTTGGTCGGGTCCGGGAGACGGGCTACAATGAGCAGTTCTTC. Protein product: CSVVRFGRVRETGYNEQFF.

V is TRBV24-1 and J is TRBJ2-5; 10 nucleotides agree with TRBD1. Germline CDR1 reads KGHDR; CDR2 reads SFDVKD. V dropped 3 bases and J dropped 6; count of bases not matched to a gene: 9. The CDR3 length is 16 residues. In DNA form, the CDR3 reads TGTGCCACCAGTGATCCCCAGGGACAGGGGAGGAAGACCCAGTACTTC. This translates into CATSDPQGQGRKTQYF.

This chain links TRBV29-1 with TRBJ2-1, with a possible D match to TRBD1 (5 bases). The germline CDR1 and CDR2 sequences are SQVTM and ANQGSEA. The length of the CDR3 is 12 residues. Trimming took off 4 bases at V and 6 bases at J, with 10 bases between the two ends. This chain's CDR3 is CSVVRQINEQFF. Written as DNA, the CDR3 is TGCAGCGTTGTTAGACAGATCAATGAGCAGTTCTTC.

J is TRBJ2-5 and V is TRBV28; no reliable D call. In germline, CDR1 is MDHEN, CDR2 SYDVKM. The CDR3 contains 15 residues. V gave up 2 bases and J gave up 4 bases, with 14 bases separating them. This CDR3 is CASSLGSQVGETQYF. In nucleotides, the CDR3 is TGTGCCAGCAGTTTAGGGTCCCAAGTGGGAGAGACCCAGTACTTC.

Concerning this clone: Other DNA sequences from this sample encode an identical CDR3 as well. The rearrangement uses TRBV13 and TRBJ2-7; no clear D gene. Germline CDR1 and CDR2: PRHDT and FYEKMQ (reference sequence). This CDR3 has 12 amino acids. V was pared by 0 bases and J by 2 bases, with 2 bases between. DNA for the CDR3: TGTGCCAGCAGCTTAGGGGCCTACGAGCAGTACTTC. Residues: CASSLGAYEQYF.

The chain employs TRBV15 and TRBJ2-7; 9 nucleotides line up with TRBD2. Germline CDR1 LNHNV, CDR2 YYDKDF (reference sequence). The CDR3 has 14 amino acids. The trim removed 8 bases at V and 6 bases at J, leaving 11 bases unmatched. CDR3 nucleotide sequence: TGTGCCACCTCCTTTGCGGGAGGGATCGGCGAGCAGTACTTC. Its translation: CATSFAGGIGEQYF. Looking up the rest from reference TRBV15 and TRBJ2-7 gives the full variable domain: DAMVIQNPRYQVTQFGKPVTLSCSQTLNHNVMYWYQQKSSQAPKLLFHYYDKDFNNEADTPDNFQSRRPNTSFCFLDIRSPGLGDTAMYLCATSFAGGIGEQYFGPGTRLTVT.

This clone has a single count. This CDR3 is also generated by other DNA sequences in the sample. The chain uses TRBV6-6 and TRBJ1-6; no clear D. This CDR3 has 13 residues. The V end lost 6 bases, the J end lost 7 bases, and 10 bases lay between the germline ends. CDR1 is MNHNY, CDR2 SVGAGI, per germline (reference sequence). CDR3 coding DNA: TGTGCCAGCAGCCCGAGTGGGAATTCACCCCTCCACTTT. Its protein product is CASSPSGNSPLHF.

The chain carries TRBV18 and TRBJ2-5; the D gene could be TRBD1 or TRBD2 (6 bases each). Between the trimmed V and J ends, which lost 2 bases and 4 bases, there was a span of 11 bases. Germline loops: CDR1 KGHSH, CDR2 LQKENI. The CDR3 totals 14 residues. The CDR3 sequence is CASSPTGAGETQYF. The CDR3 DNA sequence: TGTGCCAGCTCACCAACGGGGGCAGGAGAGACCCAGTACTTC.

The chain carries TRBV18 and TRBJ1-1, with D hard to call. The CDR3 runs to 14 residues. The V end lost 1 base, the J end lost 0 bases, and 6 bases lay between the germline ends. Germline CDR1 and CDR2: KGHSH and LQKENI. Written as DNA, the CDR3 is TGTGCCAGCTCACCACTTGGGATGAACACTGAAGCTTTCTTT. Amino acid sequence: CASSPLGMNTEAFF.

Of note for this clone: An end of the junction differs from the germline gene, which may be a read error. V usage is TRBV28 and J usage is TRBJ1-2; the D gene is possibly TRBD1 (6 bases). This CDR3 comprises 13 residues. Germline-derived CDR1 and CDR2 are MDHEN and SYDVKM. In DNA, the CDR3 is TGTGCCAGCAGTTCGACAGGAGTCTATGACTACACCTTC. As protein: CASSSTGVYDYTF.

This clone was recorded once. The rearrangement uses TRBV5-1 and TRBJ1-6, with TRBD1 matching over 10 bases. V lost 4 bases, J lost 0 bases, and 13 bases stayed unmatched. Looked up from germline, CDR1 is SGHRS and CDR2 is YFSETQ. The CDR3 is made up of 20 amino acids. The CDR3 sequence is CASSADSTGGISSYNSPLHF. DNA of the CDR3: TGCGCCAGCAGCGCCGACTCGACAGGGGGCATAAGCTCCTATAATTCACCCCTCCACTTT. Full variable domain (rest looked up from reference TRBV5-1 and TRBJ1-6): KAGVTQTPRYLIKTRGQQVTLSCSPISGHRSVSWYQQTPGQGLQFLFEYFSETQRNKGNFPGRFSGRQFSNSRSEMNVSTLELGDSALYLCASSADSTGGISSYNSPLHFGNGTRLTVT.

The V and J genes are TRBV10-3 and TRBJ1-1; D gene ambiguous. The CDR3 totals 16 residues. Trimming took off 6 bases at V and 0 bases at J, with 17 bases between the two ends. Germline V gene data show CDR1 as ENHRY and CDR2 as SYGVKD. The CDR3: CAISPAGPIMNTEAFF. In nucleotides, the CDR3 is TGTGCCATCAGCCCAGCCGGTCCGATCATGAACACTGAAGCTTTCTTT.

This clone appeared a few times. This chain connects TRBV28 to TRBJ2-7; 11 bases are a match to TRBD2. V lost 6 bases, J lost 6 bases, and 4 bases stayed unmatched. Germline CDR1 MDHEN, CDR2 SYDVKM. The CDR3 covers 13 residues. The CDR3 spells CASSTSGSGEQYF. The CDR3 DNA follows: TGTGCCAGCAGCACTAGCGGGAGTGGCGAGCAGTACTTC.

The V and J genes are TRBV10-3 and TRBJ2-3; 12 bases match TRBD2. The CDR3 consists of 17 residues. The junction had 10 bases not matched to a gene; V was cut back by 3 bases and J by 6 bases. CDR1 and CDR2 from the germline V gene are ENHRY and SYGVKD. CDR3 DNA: TGTGCCATCAGTGACCCTTTAGGGACTAGCGGGTCGGATACGCAGTATTTT. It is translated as CAISDPLGTSGSDTQYF.

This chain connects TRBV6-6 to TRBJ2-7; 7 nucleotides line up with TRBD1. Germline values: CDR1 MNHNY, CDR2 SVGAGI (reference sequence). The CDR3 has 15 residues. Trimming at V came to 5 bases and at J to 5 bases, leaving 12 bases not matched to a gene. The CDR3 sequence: CASSAVDREFDEQYF. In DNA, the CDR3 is TGTGCCAGCAGTGCCGTTGACAGGGAGTTTGACGAGCAGTACTTC.

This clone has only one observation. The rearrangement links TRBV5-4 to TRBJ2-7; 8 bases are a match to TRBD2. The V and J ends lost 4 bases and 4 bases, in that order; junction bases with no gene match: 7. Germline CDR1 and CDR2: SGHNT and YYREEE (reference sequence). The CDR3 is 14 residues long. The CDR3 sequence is CASSPGGVTYEQYF. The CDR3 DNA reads TGTGCCAGCAGCCCGGGAGGGGTCACTTACGAGCAGTACTTC. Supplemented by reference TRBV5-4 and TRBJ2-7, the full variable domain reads ETGVTQSPTHLIKTRGQQVTLRCSSQSGHNTVSWYQQALGQGPQFIFQYYREEENGRGNFPPRFSGLQFPNYSSELNVNALELDDSALYLCASSPGGVTYEQYFGPGTRLTVT.

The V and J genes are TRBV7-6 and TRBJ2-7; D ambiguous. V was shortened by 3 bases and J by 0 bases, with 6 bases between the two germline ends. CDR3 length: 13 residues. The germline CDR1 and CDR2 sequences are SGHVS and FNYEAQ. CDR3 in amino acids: CASSLVDSYEQYF. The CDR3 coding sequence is TGTGCCAGCAGCTTGGTGGACTCCTACGAGCAGTACTTC.

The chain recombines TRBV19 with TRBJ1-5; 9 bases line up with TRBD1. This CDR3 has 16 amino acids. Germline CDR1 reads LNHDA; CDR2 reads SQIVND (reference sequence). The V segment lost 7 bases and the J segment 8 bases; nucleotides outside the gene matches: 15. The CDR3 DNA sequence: TGTGCCAGTACCCGGGACAGGGCGGTTAGTAGGGAGCCCCAGCATTTT. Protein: CASTRDRAVSREPQHF.

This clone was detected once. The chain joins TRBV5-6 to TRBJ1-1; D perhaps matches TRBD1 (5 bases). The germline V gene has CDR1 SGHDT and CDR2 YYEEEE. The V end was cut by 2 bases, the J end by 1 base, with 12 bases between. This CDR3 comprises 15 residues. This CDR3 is CASSFRGTGNTEAFF. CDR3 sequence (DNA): TGTGCCAGCAGCTTTCGCGGGACGGGGAACACTGAAGCTTTCTTT.

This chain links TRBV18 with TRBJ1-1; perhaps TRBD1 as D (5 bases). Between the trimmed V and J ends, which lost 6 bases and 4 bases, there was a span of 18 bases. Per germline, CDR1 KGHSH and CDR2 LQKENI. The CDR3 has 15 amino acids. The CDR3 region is CASSNALGGGTEAFF. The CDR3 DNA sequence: TGTGCCAGCTCCAACGCGCTGGGCGGGGGCACTGAAGCTTTCTTT.

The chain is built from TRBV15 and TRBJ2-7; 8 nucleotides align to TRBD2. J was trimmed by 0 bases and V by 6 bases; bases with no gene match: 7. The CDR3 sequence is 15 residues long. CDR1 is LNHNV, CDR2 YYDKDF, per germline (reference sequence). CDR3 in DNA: TGTGCCACCAGTCTGGCGGGAGGTCGCTCCTACGAGCAGTACTTC. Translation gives CATSLAGGRSYEQYF.

The CDR3 coding sequence is TGTGCCAGCAGGAACCAGGGGAAGGTTTCACCCCTCCACTTT. Translating it yields CASRNQGKVSPLHF. The chain uses TRBV6-5 and TRBJ1-6; D is perhaps TRBD1 (6 bases). There are 14 residues in the CDR3. Germline assignment: CDR1 MNHEY and CDR2 SVGAGI. The V end was cut by 6 bases, the J end by 9 bases, with 15 bases between.